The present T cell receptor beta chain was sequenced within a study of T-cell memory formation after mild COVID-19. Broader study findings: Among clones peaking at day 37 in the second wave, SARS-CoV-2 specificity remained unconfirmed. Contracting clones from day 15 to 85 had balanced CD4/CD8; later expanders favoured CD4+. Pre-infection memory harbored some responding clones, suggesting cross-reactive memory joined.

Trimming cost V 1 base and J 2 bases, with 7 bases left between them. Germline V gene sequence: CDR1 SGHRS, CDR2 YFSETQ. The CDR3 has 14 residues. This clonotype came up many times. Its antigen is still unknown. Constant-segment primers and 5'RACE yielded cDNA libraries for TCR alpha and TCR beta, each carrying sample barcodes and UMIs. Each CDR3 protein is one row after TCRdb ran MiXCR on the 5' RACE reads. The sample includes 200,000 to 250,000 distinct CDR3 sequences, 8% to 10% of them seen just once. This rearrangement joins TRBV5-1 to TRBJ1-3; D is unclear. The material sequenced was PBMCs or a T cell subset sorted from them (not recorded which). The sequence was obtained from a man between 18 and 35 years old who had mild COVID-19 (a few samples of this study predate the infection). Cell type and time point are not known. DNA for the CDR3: TGCGCCAGCAGCTTGAACGGGGCTGGAAACACCATATATTTT. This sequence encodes CASSLNGAGNTIYF.